Listed below are T cell receptor beta chains from one sample, sequenced in a study of blood T cell repertoires in COVID-19. The protocol was immunoSEQ multiplex PCR, while the TCRdb copy is restricted to in-frame clones and leaves out a portion. The sample lists approximately 200,000 clones; about 81% were seen once. The sample taken for sequencing was PBMCs or T cells enriched from blood (not recorded which). These receptors were obtained from a man in his forties or fifties who had recovered from COVID-19. CDR3s include the opening cysteine and the closing phenylalanine or tryptophan. A D gene is named only where the DNA matches it firmly. Rows may omit the clone size; those that give it use once, few, many or a size class.

V	J	D	size	CDR3	DNA
TRBV5-4	TRBJ2-1	-	few	CASTRGGTNNEQFF	TGTGCCAGCACCCGAGGGGGAACTAACAATGAGCAGTTCTTC
TRBV14	TRBJ2-1	TRBD2	-	CASSRGLAGGGEQFF	TGTGCCAGCAGCCGCGGACTAGCGGGAGGAGGTGAGCAGTTCTTC
TRBV24-1	TRBJ2-7	-	-	CATRDSLSYEQYF	TGTGCCACCAGGGACAGCCTCTCCTACGAGCAGTACTTC
TRBV6-5	TRBJ1-5	-	-	CASSYSARGQPQHF	TGTGCCAGCAGTTACTCCGCAAGGGGACAGCCCCAGCATTTT
TRBV11-2	TRBJ1-1	-	-	CASSQTGATEAFF	TGTGCCAGCAGCCAGACAGGAGCGACTGAAGCTTTCTTT
TRBV18	TRBJ2-7	TRBD1	-	CASSLVGRQGNYEQYF	TGTGCCAGCTCACTAGTAGGGCGACAGGGGAACTACGAGCAGTACTTC
TRBV29-1	TRBJ2-6	-	many	CSVDNSGANVLTF	TGCAGCGTGGACAACTCTGGGGCCAACGTCCTGACTTTC
TRBV19	TRBJ2-2	TRBD1	-	CASSPYGQGTGELFF	TGTGCCAGTAGTCCCTACGGACAGGGCACCGGGGAGCTGTTTTTT
TRBV3-1/TRBV3-2	TRBJ1-5	-	-	CASSFGQSNQPQHF	TGTGCCAGCAGTTTTGGACAGAGTAATCAGCCCCAGCATTTT
TRBV9	TRBJ1-2	-	-	CASSPHPTAQYGYTF	TGTGCCAGCAGCCCGCATCCGACAGCCCAGTATGGCTACACCTTC
TRBV6-5	TRBJ1-6	-	-	CASSPTQGGSPLHF	TGTGCCAGCAGTCCAACCCAGGGAGGATCACCCCTCCACTTT
TRBV4-1	TRBJ1-2	TRBD1	-	CASSQDARQGYYGYTF	TGCGCCAGCAGCCAAGATGCGAGACAGGGCTACTATGGCTACACCTTC
TRBV7-2	TRBJ1-1	TRBD1	-	CASSFTGDEPYEAFF	TGTGCCAGCAGCTTTACAGGGGATGAACCCTATGAAGCTTTCTTT
TRBV30	TRBJ1-6	-	once	CAWSVHTGYNSPLHF	TGTGCCTGGAGTGTCCACACAGGGTATAATTCACCCCTCCACTTT
TRBV7-2	TRBJ2-1	TRBD1	few	CASSLGTGIYNEQFF	TGTGCCAGCAGCTTAGGGACAGGGATCTACAATGAGCAGTTCTTC
TRBV7-9	TRBJ1-1	-	-	CASSPRDSLEAFF	TGTGCCAGCAGCCCAAGAGACTCGTTGGAGGCTTTCTTT
TRBV2	TRBJ2-5	TRBD2	-	CASKNSGSGGSRGTQYF	TGTGCCAGCAAAAACAGCGGTAGCGGGGGGTCGCGCGGGACCCAGTACTTC
TRBV10-3	TRBJ1-6	TRBD1	once	CAITQGNRSPLHF	TGTGCCATCACACAGGGGAATCGTTCACCCCTCCACTTT
TRBV30	TRBJ2-1	TRBD2	-	CAWSVTSGRNEQFF	TGTGCCTGGAGTGTAACTAGCGGGAGAAATGAGCAGTTCTTC
TRBV4-1	TRBJ1-6	-	-	CASSPPGLRDSPLHF	TGCGCCAGCAGCCCACCGGGCCTCAGGGATTCACCCCTCCACTTT
TRBV2	TRBJ2-1	TRBD1	-	CASSPRGQGPNEQFF	TGTGCCAGCAGTCCTCGTGGACAGGGACCAAATGAGCAGTTCTTC
TRBV5-6	TRBJ2-6	-	-	CASTENVNAGANVLTF	TGTGCCAGCACCGAAAATGTGAACGCGGGGGCCAACGTCCTGACTTTC
TRBV3-1/TRBV3-2	TRBJ2-1	-	-	CASSQVPGREQFF	TGTGCCAGCAGCCAAGTCCCAGGGCGGGAGCAGTTCTTC
TRBV13	TRBJ1-1	-	-	CASTDRGRNTEAFF	TGTGCCAGCACCGATAGGGGGAGGAACACTGAAGCTTTCTTT
TRBV3-1/TRBV3-2	TRBJ2-2	-	-	CASSFRQVTGELFF	TGTGCCAGCAGCTTTAGACAGGTGACCGGGGAGCTGTTTTTT
TRBV7-8	TRBJ2-1	TRBD2	-	CASRGTSDYNEQFF	TGTGCCAGCAGGGGGACTAGTGACTACAATGAGCAGTTCTTC
TRBV15	TRBJ2-3	-	-	CATSRSTDTQYF	TGTGCCACCAGCAGGAGTACAGATACGCAGTATTTT
TRBV6-5	TRBJ1-3	-	-	CASRDSGNTIYF	TGTGCCAGCCGGGACTCGGGAAACACCATATATTTT
TRBV5-5	TRBJ2-7	-	-	CASSPGAASYEQYF	TGTGCCAGCAGCCCAGGGGCGGCCTCCTACGAGCAGTACTTC
TRBV4-1	TRBJ2-1	-	-	CASSPTESSYNEQFF	TGCGCCAGCAGCCCGACAGAAAGCTCCTACAATGAGCAGTTCTTC
TRBV30	TRBJ2-7	-	-	CAWSFSALGEQYF	TGTGCCTGGAGTTTTAGCGCCTTAGGGGAGCAGTACTTC
TRBV3-1/TRBV3-2	TRBJ2-3	TRBD2	-	CASSPRSAGDTQYF	TGTGCCAGCAGCCCTCGGTCAGCGGGGGATACGCAGTATTTT
TRBV9	TRBJ1-1	-	-	CASSALTGFHAEAFF	TGTGCCAGCAGCGCCCTTACGGGATTCCACGCGGAAGCTTTCTTT
TRBV5-5	TRBJ1-2	TRBD1	-	CASSTGQGALGYTF	TGTGCCAGCAGCACGGGACAGGGGGCTCTGGGCTACACCTTC
TRBV9	TRBJ2-7	-	-	CASSVAFGNFYEQYF	TGTGCCAGCAGCGTAGCTTTCGGGAACTTCTACGAGCAGTACTTC
TRBV9	TRBJ2-2	TRBD1	once	CASSEGTGAGELFF	TGTGCCAGCAGCGAGGGGACAGGCGCCGGGGAGCTGTTTTTT
TRBV2	TRBJ2-7	TRBD1	-	CARGTGRSYEQYF	TGTGCCAGGGGGACAGGGCGCTCCTACGAGCAGTACTTC
TRBV19	TRBJ1-5	TRBD1	-	CASSIRSGGYVNQPQHF	TGTGCCAGTAGTATTCGATCAGGGGGATATGTCAATCAGCCCCAGCATTTT
TRBV7-9	TRBJ1-5	TRBD1	once	CASSHGTDNQPQHF	TGTGCCAGCAGCCATGGGACAGACAATCAGCCCCAGCATTTT
TRBV5-1	TRBJ2-5	TRBD2	-	CASSSQTSGQETQYF	TGCGCCAGCAGCTCACAAACTAGCGGACAAGAGACCCAGTACTTC
TRBV5-1	TRBJ1-6	TRBD1	once	CASSLQGVSGNSPLHF	TGCGCCAGCAGCTTGCAGGGGGTGTCGGGGAATTCACCCCTCCACTTT